The 6 T cell receptor beta chains listed next were all sequenced from one sample in a study of response to subunit inactivated influenza vaccine. MiXCR was run by TCRdb on the RT-PCR reads, yielding one entry per CDR3 protein. The profile covers under 500,000 distinct CDR3 sequences, with approximately 10% appearing a single time and 12% taken by the ten largest. The source was PBMCs from blood, collected roughly 6 weeks after vaccination. These receptors all come from a man aged 50-59 years who received an inactivated influenza vaccine.

This clonotype was found a few times. This chain links TRBV7-9 with TRBJ1-2, with 8 bases fitting TRBD1. CDR1 and CDR2 (germline): SEHNR, FQNEAQ (reference sequence). CDR3 length: 14 residues. The V segment lost 3 bases and the J segment 3 bases; nucleotides outside the gene matches: 3. The CDR3 spells CASSLGQAYYGYTF. In DNA form, the CDR3 reads TGTGCCAGCAGCTTGGGACAGGCCTACTATGGCTACACCTTC.

In this sample, this clonotype turned up many times. The chain uses TRBV25-1 and TRBJ2-7, with D perhaps TRBD1 or TRBD2 (5 bases each). Trimming removed 8 bases from V and 7 bases from J, with 21 bases in between. This CDR3 contains 14 residues. CDR1 is MGHDK, CDR2 SYGVNS, per germline. CDR3 in amino acids: CASSASYRRREQYF. Written as DNA, the CDR3 is TGTGCCAGCTCAGCTTCCTACAGGAGGAGGGAGCAGTACTTC.

This clonotype was counted ten times or more. The rearrangement links TRBV20-1 to TRBJ1-5; TRBD1 agrees at 11 bases. This CDR3 is built from 20 residues. The V gene's germline CDR1 is DFQATT and CDR2 SNEGSKA (reference sequence). V trimming: 1 base; J trimming: 2 bases; junction bases outside the gene matches: 16. The CDR3 sequence is CSARVRVGDRGYHGNQPQHF. The CDR3, as DNA: TGCAGTGCTAGAGTTAGGGTAGGGGACAGGGGGTATCATGGCAATCAGCCCCAGCATTTT.

This clonotype turned up a few times. The gene calls are TRBV29-1 and TRBJ2-5, with D tentatively TRBD1 or TRBD2 (5 bases each). Germline CDR1 is SQVTM and CDR2 is ANQGSEA. This CDR3 comprises 15 residues. The ends were cut back, 6 bases at V and 3 bases at J, with 20 bases in the middle. CDR3 nucleotide sequence: TGCAGCGTGAAAAAAACCGGGACGCCCGAAGAGACCCAGTACTTC. As protein: CSVKKTGTPEETQYF.

The chain uses TRBV20-1 and TRBJ1-4; D is undetermined. The V end lost 4 bases, the J end lost 8 bases, and 14 bases lay between the germline ends. This CDR3 contains 13 residues. Looked up from germline, CDR1 is DFQATT and CDR2 is SNEGSKA (reference sequence). The CDR3 bases are TGCAGTGCTAACCCGCGAGAAAGGGAAAAACTGTTTTTT. Encoded protein: CSANPREREKLFF.

This clonotype showed up just a few times. The chain uses TRBV20-1 and TRBJ1-2; D possibly corresponds to TRBD1 (5 bases). The CDR3 sequence is 14 residues long. V was shortened by 3 bases and J by 4 bases, with 15 bases between the two germline ends. The germline gives CDR1 DFQATT, CDR2 SNEGSKA (reference sequence). The chain's CDR3 is CSASRDGPGYGYTF. CDR3 DNA: TGCAGTGCTAGTCGGGACGGACCCGGCTATGGCTACACCTTC.